Presented here are 24 T cell receptor beta chains from one specimen sequenced in a study of T cell clones after liver transplantation. Only in-frame clones appear in the TCRdb table, and some are missing; sequencing was by immunoSEQ multiplex PCR. The sample yields around 6,100 clones, over 70% seen once. This sample comprised CD8+ T cells from blood, obtained before liver transplant. Receptors were obtained from a human donor who received a liver transplant.

J is TRBJ2-3 and V is TRBV9; 9 nucleotides align to TRBD1. Trimming at V came to 1 base and at J to 4 bases, leaving 7 bases not matched to a gene. The CDR3 contains 16 residues. Germline CDR1 reads SGDLS; CDR2 reads YYNGEE. The CDR3 sequence: CASSVSRDRAPDTQYF. The DNA of the CDR3 is TGTGCCAGCAGCGTAAGTCGGGACAGGGCTCCAGATACGCAGTATTTT.

V usage is TRBV7-2 and J usage is TRBJ2-7; 13 nucleotides match TRBD2. V shed 5 bases, J shed 7 bases, and the junction held 11 bases outside the gene matches. The V gene's germline CDR1 is SGHTA and CDR2 FQGNSA. This CDR3 contains 16 residues. CDR3 residues: CASSPEGRTSGREQYF. The CDR3 bases are TGTGCCAGCAGCCCGGAGGGGCGGACTAGCGGGAGAGAGCAGTACTTC.

V is TRBV4-2 and J is TRBJ2-4; D is unresolved. The germline V gene encodes CDR1 LGHNA and CDR2 YNFKEQ. V shed 4 bases and J shed 7 bases, with 14 bases lying between them. CDR3 length equals 14 residues. The CDR3 reads CASSLVAVENIQYF. CDR3 nucleotide sequence: TGTGCCAGCAGCCTGGTGGCAGTGGAGAACATTCAGTACTTC.

The chain carries TRBV4-3 and TRBJ2-7; 7 positions agree with TRBD1. This CDR3 is built from 15 residues. The junction had 12 bases not matched to a gene; V was cut back by 4 bases and J by 6 bases. Germline V gives CDR1 LGHNA, CDR2 YSLEER. This CDR3 reads CASSPRGIGGAEQYF. Written as DNA, the CDR3 is TGCGCCAGCAGCCCGAGAGGTATAGGGGGCGCCGAGCAGTACTTC.

The J gene is TRBJ2-1, the V gene TRBV19; 7 bases map to TRBD2. The CDR3 loop spans 17 amino acids. V trimming: 0 bases; J trimming: 6 bases; junction bases outside the gene matches: 11. Per the germline V gene, CDR1 is LNHDA and CDR2 is SQIVND (reference sequence). The CDR3 DNA follows: TGTGCCAGTAGTATAGATTTGCATGGTGGGAGGGTCAATGAGCAGTTCTTC. It codes for CASSIDLHGGRVNEQFF.

This clone occurred once. The CDR3: CASSSYRGLQETQYF. In nucleotides, the CDR3 is TGCGCCAGCAGCTCGTACAGGGGGCTCCAAGAGACCCAGTACTTC. This rearrangement joins TRBV5-1 to TRBJ2-5; 9 nucleotides align to TRBD1. Germline values: CDR1 SGHRS, CDR2 YFSETQ. This CDR3 is built from 15 residues. Germline trimming cut 3 bases from V and 1 base from J; bases unmatched to any gene: 4.

By proportion, this clone is medium-sized. This chain connects TRBV19 to TRBJ1-1, with D perhaps TRBD1 (5 bases). Trimming removed 9 bases at V and 6 bases at J, with 14 bases between. CDR1 is LNHDA and CDR2 is SQIVND in the germline V gene (reference sequence). The CDR3 is 12 amino acids. DNA of the CDR3: TGTGCCAGCTCAAGGGGTGGGGCTGAAGCTTTCTTT. As protein: CASSRGGAEAFF.

The chain employs TRBV28 and TRBJ1-2; the match to TRBD1 covers 9 bases. The V and J ends lost 6 bases and 7 bases, in that order; junction bases with no gene match: 9. This CDR3 spans 14 amino acids. Per germline, CDR1 MDHEN and CDR2 SYDVKM. The CDR3 region is CASRKQGAQGGYTF. The CDR3 coding sequence is TGTGCCAGCAGGAAACAGGGGGCTCAGGGTGGCTACACCTTC.

The chain is built from TRBV4-2 and TRBJ2-3, with 7 bases aligning to TRBD1. The CDR3 runs to 14 residues. Germline CDR1 and CDR2: LGHNA and YNFKEQ. J gave up 4 bases and V 1 base, and 2 bases lay outside the gene matches. In DNA form, the CDR3 reads TGTGCCAGCAGCCAAGGGACAGGTTCAGATACGCAGTATTTT. The encoded protein is CASSQGTGSDTQYF.

This clone was seen once. The CDR3 spells CASMSQGAWGEKLFF. The CDR3 DNA follows: TGTGCCAGCATGTCCCAGGGGGCGTGGGGGGAAAAACTGTTTTTT. V and J are TRBV27 and TRBJ1-4; 8 bases are shared with TRBD1. Germline-derived CDR1 and CDR2 are MNHEY and SMNVEV (reference sequence). With 7 bases clipped from V and 8 bases from J, the junction kept 12 bases outside the gene matches. The CDR3 spans 15 residues. The variable domain in full, completed from reference TRBV27 and TRBJ1-4, reads EAQVTQNPRYLITVTGKKLTVTCSQNMNHEYMSWYRQDPGLGLRQIYYSMNVEVTDKGDVPEGYKVSRKEKRNFPLILESPSPNQTSLYFCASMSQGAWGEKLFFGSGTQLSVL.

V gene TRBV11-1 combines with J gene TRBJ2-7, with D maybe TRBD1 (5 bases). The length of the CDR3 is 16 residues. The germline V gene encodes CDR1 SGHAT and CDR2 FQDESV (reference sequence). The V gene lost 1 base and the J gene lost 0 bases, with 13 bases spanning the gap. DNA for the CDR3: TGTGCCAGCAGCTTAGAGGGCGGCAGGGCCTCCTACGAGCAGTACTTC. Encoded protein: CASSLEGGRASYEQYF. Variable domain in full (rest from reference TRBV11-1 and TRBJ2-7): EAEVAQSPRYKITEKSQAVAFWCDPISGHATLYWYRQILGQGPELLVQFQDESVVDDSQLPKDRFSAERLKGVDSTLKIQPAELGDSAMYLCASSLEGGRASYEQYFGPGTRLTVT.

V and J are TRBV28 and TRBJ1-1, with D uncertain. Between the trimmed V and J ends, which lost 5 bases and 4 bases, there was a span of 17 bases. Per the germline V gene, CDR1 is MDHEN and CDR2 is SYDVKM. This CDR3 spans 15 amino acids. This CDR3 reads CASSVGSGFRTEAFF. Written as DNA, the CDR3 is TGTGCCAGCAGTGTGGGTAGCGGTTTCCGCACTGAAGCTTTCTTT. Full variable domain (outside the CDR3, taken from reference TRBV28 and TRBJ1-1): DVKVTQSSRYLVKRTGEKVFLECVQDMDHENMFWYRQDPGLGLRLIYFSYDVKMKEKGDIPEGYSVSREKKERFSLILESASTNQTSMYLCASSVGSGFRTEAFFGQGTRLTVV.

CDR3 in amino acids: CASSPRPIGEQFF. CDR3 DNA sequence: TGTGCCAGCAGCCCCCGCCCAATTGGAGAGCAGTTCTTC. The chain joins TRBV5-4 to TRBJ2-1, with unresolved D. Trimming pared 4 bases from V and 10 bases from J, leaving 15 bases between. In germline, CDR1 is SGHNT, CDR2 YYREEE (reference sequence). The CDR3 has 13 amino acids. The whole variable domain, remainder taken from reference TRBV5-4 and TRBJ2-1, is ETGVTQSPTHLIKTRGQQVTLRCSSQSGHNTVSWYQQALGQGPQFIFQYYREEENGRGNFPPRFSGLQFPNYSSELNVNALELDDSALYLCASSPRPIGEQFFGPGTRLTVL.

The chain is built from TRBV9 and TRBJ1-5, with 10 bases aligning to TRBD1. The CDR3 length is 15 residues. V lost 7 bases, J lost 4 bases, and 8 bases stayed unmatched. CDR1 is SGDLS and CDR2 is YYNGEE in the germline V gene. CDR3 protein: CASARSGQGNQPQHF. The DNA of the CDR3 is TGTGCCAGCGCCCGATCGGGACAGGGGAATCAGCCCCAGCATTTT.

V gene TRBV6-5 combines with J gene TRBJ2-1; D unresolved. Germline V gene data show CDR1 as MNHEY and CDR2 as SVGAGI. The CDR3 is made up of 11 amino acids. The V end lost 6 bases, the J end lost 7 bases, and 7 bases lay between the germline ends. CDR3 DNA: TGTGCCAGCAGGCATAATAATGAGCAGTTCTTC. Residues: CASRHNNEQFF.

The chain carries TRBV18 and TRBJ1-2, with 8 bases lining up with TRBD1. Germline loops: CDR1 KGHSH, CDR2 LQKENI. The CDR3 is made up of 12 amino acids. V lost 4 bases to trimming and J lost 7 bases; unmatched junction nucleotides: 2. The CDR3 protein is CASSLGQAGYTF. The CDR3 DNA sequence: TGTGCCAGCTCACTGGGACAGGCTGGCTACACCTTC.

The rearrangement links TRBV5-1 to TRBJ2-1, with a tentative D call TRBD1 (5 bases). This CDR3 contains 14 residues. Trimming removed 1 base from V and 3 bases from J, with 8 bases in between. CDR1 and CDR2 (germline): SGHRS, YFSETQ. CDR3 residues: CASSLQGDYNEQFF. The CDR3 DNA follows: TGCGCCAGCAGCTTGCAGGGCGACTACAATGAGCAGTTCTTC.

The table lists this clone with a count of one. This chain joins TRBV4-1 and TRBJ2-6, with no clear D. The CDR3 has 16 amino acids. Germline lookup yields CDR1 MGHRA and CDR2 YSYEKL. The V and J ends lost 1 base and 0 bases respectively, with 7 bases between them. This CDR3 is CASSQGWPSGANVLTF. DNA for the CDR3: TGCGCCAGCAGCCAAGGGTGGCCCTCTGGGGCCAACGTCCTGACTTTC.

This clone was detected only a few times. The V call is TRBV2, the J call TRBJ1-2, with a tentative D call TRBD1 (5 bases). Per the germline V gene, CDR1 is SNHLY and CDR2 is FYNNEI. V was clipped by 1 base and J by 6 bases, with 15 bases between them. This CDR3 is 15 amino acids long. CDR3 in DNA: TGTGCCAGCAGTGAAGGTCAGGGCGATTTCCATGGCTACACCTTC. Translating it yields CASSEGQGDFHGYTF.

The V gene is TRBV28, the J gene TRBJ2-3; 12 bases are a match to TRBD2. From germline, CDR1 is MDHEN and CDR2 SYDVKM. The trim removed 6 bases at V and 5 bases at J, leaving 6 bases unmatched. The length of the CDR3 is 15 residues. CDR3 DNA sequence: TGTGCCAGCAGCCCTCTAGCGGGAGGGCTAGATACGCAGTATTTT. It translates to CASSPLAGGLDTQYF.

The chain is built from TRBV14 and TRBJ1-1; 7 nucleotides align to TRBD1. The CDR3 length is 15 residues. Per the germline V gene, CDR1 is SGHDN and CDR2 is FVKESK. The J segment lost 5 bases and the V segment lost 4 bases, leaving 10 bases of the junction unmatched. The CDR3 nucleotides are TGTGCCAGCAGCCCCATAGGGGGCGCTTGGACTGAAGCTTTCTTT. It yields the protein CASSPIGGAWTEAFF.

The chain recombines TRBV5-6 with TRBJ2-1; D might be TRBD1 (6 bases). This CDR3 is built from 12 residues. The ends were cut back, 0 bases at V and 14 bases at J, with 12 bases in the middle. Germline V gene data show CDR1 as SGHDT and CDR2 as YYEEEE. CDR3 in DNA: TGTGCCAGCAGCTTGGGGGGGACACTGGAGTTCTTC. Translated: CASSLGGTLEFF.

This clone qualifies as large. The identical CDR3 is also encoded by other nucleotide sequences in the sample. This rearrangement joins TRBV7-9 to TRBJ2-1; no clear D gene. Germline V gives CDR1 SEHNR, CDR2 FQNEAQ (reference sequence). This CDR3 spans 13 amino acids. V lost 6 bases, J lost 0 bases, and 6 bases lay in between. This CDR3 is CASSRSSYNEQFF. The CDR3 nucleotides read TGTGCCAGCAGTCGGAGCTCCTACAATGAGCAGTTCTTC.

This clone ranks as medium-sized. The rearrangement links TRBV10-3 to TRBJ2-7, with TRBD1 matching over 7 bases. In germline, CDR1 is ENHRY, CDR2 SYGVKD. The length of the CDR3 is 14 residues. The V gene end was trimmed by 6 bases and the J gene end by 3 bases; junction bases not matched to a gene: 8. CDR3 DNA: TGTGCCATCAGAGCCGGGACAGCAATCTACGAGCAGTACTTC. Translation gives CAIRAGTAIYEQYF.